One T cell receptor beta chain is described in this entry. Its target is not known. Treatment reported: treatment-naive control, cytoreductive nephrectomy. Clear cell pathology was present in this patient's renal cell carcinoma. The V segment lost 1 base and the J segment 5 bases; nucleotides outside the gene matches: 2. Germline CDR1 SGHAT, CDR2 FQNNGV. The length of the CDR3 is 15 residues. Produced via immunoSEQ multiplex PCR; TCRdb's table is partial and in-frame only. This table holds fewer than 25,000 clones, more than 50% found once. The source of the sample is a study of radiation and T cells in renal cell carcinoma. Study conclusions and caveats: Dominant CDR3 motifs occupied more repertoire in irradiated than control tumors. In nephrectomy-only tumors, top 100 clonotypes averaged 43%, versus approximately 50% irradiated.

This chain joins TRBV11-2 and TRBJ2-3, with 11 bases that match TRBD2. This TCR was recovered from a human donor with renal cell carcinoma. The sequences come from tumor tissue, collected from a patient whose treatment was nephrectomy without radiotherapy. CDR3 region: CASSLVAGGLDTQYF. CDR3 DNA sequence: TGTGCCAGCAGCTTAGTAGCGGGGGGGCTAGATACGCAGTATTTT.